The 22 T cell receptor beta chains below were found in one sample sequenced in a study of shared clonotypes between healthy human individuals. Assay used: immunoSEQ multiplex PCR; TCRdb lists only in-frame clones, some missing. The data show roughly 2.2 million clones, roughly 93% seen once. Sequencing was performed on naive CD4+ T cells from PBMCs. Subset indicated: CD45RA+ positively selected. These receptors were taken from a man aged 18 to 35 in good health. Some clones in this sample may be carry-over from other donors' samples.

The gene calls are TRBV11-2 and TRBJ2-1; no definite D call. V dropped 10 bases and J dropped 4 bases, with 17 bases sitting between them. The CDR3 has 14 residues. Per germline, CDR1 SGHAT and CDR2 FQNNGV. CDR3 protein: CATSPLGSYNEQFF. The CDR3 nucleotides read TGTGCCACCTCCCCACTCGGGTCGTACAATGAGCAGTTCTTC.

The V and J genes are TRBV5-6 and TRBJ2-1; 10 bases agree with TRBD2. In germline, CDR1 is SGHDT, CDR2 YYEEEE. CDR3 size: 17 residues. Trimming took 4 bases from V and 0 from J; bases not matched to a gene: 7. For the CDR3, the DNA is TGTGCCAGCAGCCGGGGGGGACTAGCGTACTCCTACAATGAGCAGTTCTTC. Translated, it gives CASSRGGLAYSYNEQFF.

The chain combines TRBV6-6 with TRBJ1-4, with D possibly TRBD1 on 6 matching bases. This CDR3 region has 14 residues. The germline V and J ends were trimmed by 5 bases and 5 bases, with 12 bases remaining between them. Looked up from germline, CDR1 is MNHNY and CDR2 is SVGAGI (reference sequence). The CDR3 nucleotides are TGTGCCAGCAGTAAACAGGGCCTGAATGAAAAACTGTTTTTT. This translates into CASSKQGLNEKLFF.

The count of this clone is one. The chain is built from TRBV30 and TRBJ2-7; D may match TRBD1 or TRBD2 (5 bases each). This CDR3 comprises 15 residues. The germline gives CDR1 GTSNPN, CDR2 SVGIG (reference sequence). Trimming took off 0 bases at V and 2 bases at J, with 14 bases between the two ends. Written as DNA, the CDR3 is TGTGCCTGGAGTGTAGGTGGCAGGGACGCCTACGAGCAGTACTTC. It yields the protein CAWSVGGRDAYEQYF. Together with reference TRBV30 and TRBJ2-7, the CDR3 gives the full variable domain: SQTIHQWPATLVQPVGSPLSLECTVEGTSNPNLYWYRQAAGRGLQLLFYSVGIGQISSEVPQNLSASRPQDRQFILSSKKLLLSDSGFYLCAWSVGGRDAYEQYFGPGTRLTVT.

The chain combines TRBV30 with TRBJ1-3; 9 bases match TRBD1. V was pared by 3 bases and J by 3 bases, with 0 bases of the junction left unmatched. The CDR3 spans 13 residues. Germline V CDR1 and CDR2: GTSNPN, SVGIG (reference sequence). The chain's CDR3 is CAWRDRGGNTIYF. CDR3 nucleotides: TGTGCCTGGAGGGACAGGGGTGGAAACACCATATATTTT.

The chain carries TRBV5-4 and TRBJ1-2, with 7 bases identical to TRBD1. The V gene end was trimmed by 3 bases and the J gene end by 6 bases; junction bases not matched to a gene: 8. Per the germline V gene, CDR1 is SGHNT and CDR2 is YYREEE (reference sequence). The CDR3 length is 14 residues. CDR3 bases: TGTGCCAGCAGCTCCCAGGGGGTTCGTCATGGCTACACCTTC. Protein sequence: CASSSQGVRHGYTF.

J is TRBJ1-1 and V is TRBV6-1, with 7 bases that match TRBD1. CDR3 length: 15 amino acids. CDR1 is MNHNS and CDR2 is SASEGT in the germline V gene. With V trimmed by 7 bases and J by 3 bases, 11 bases remained unmatched. The DNA of the CDR3 is TGTGCCAGCAAGGGGGGACAGCTCGGAGACACTGAAGCTTTCTTT. Translating gives CASKGGQLGDTEAFF.

The chain uses TRBV2 and TRBJ2-2; TRBD2 agrees at 8 bases. CDR3 length equals 14 residues. Unmatched junction bases numbered 9, after V lost 7 bases and J lost 8 bases. Germline V CDR1 and CDR2: SNHLY, FYNNEI. In nucleotides, the CDR3 is TGTGCCAGCATTGGGACTAGAGCCGCTGGGGAGCTGTTTTTT. This encodes CASIGTRAAGELFF.

The rearrangement links TRBV7-9 to TRBJ2-3, with 8 bases that match TRBD2. The CDR3 runs to 16 residues. Looked up from germline, CDR1 is SEHNR and CDR2 is FQNEAQ (reference sequence). J gave up 3 bases and V 5 bases, and 10 bases lay outside the gene matches. CDR3 sequence: CASSLDPGLETDTQYF. DNA of the CDR3: TGTGCCAGCAGCCTGGACCCGGGACTAGAAACAGATACGCAGTATTTT. The full variable domain, rest sourced from reference TRBV7-9 and TRBJ2-3, is DTGVSQNPRHKITKRGQNVTFRCDPISEHNRLYWYRQTLGQGPEFLTYFQNEAQLEKSRLLSDRFSAERPKGSFSTLEIQRTEQGDSAMYLCASSLDPGLETDTQYFGPGTRLTVL.

V is TRBV18 and J is TRBJ1-4, with 7 bases fitting TRBD1. This CDR3 comprises 15 residues. Germline lookup yields CDR1 KGHSH and CDR2 LQKENI. The V gene end was trimmed by 6 bases and the J gene end by 8 bases; junction bases not matched to a gene: 12. CDR3 sequence reads: CASSLDREGAEKLFF. CDR3 DNA sequence: TGTGCCAGCTCCCTCGACAGGGAAGGCGCAGAAAAACTGTTTTTT. Combining the CDR3 with reference TRBV18 and TRBJ1-4 gives the whole variable domain NAGVMQNPRHLVRRRGQEARLRCSPMKGHSHVYWYRQLPEEGLKFMVYLQKENIIDESGMPKERFSAEFPKEGPSILRIQQVVRGDSAAYFCASSLDREGAEKLFFGSGTQLSVL.

The chain uses TRBV15 and TRBJ2-5; TRBD2 is a possible D gene (5 bases). Germline values: CDR1 LNHNV, CDR2 YYDKDF (reference sequence). Between the trimmed V and J ends, which lost 1 base and 4 bases, there was a span of 19 bases. The CDR3 covers 17 residues. For the CDR3, the DNA is TGTGCCACCAGCAGAGGAGGCGCCCGGGGTATACGAGAGACCCAGTACTTC. Translation gives CATSRGGARGIRETQYF. The full variable domain, completed using reference TRBV15 and TRBJ2-5, is DAMVIQNPRYQVTQFGKPVTLSCSQTLNHNVMYWYQQKSSQAPKLLFHYYDKDFNNEADTPDNFQSRRPNTSFCFLDIRSPGLGDTAMYLCATSRGGARGIRETQYFGPGTRLLVL.

The chain joins TRBV10-3 to TRBJ2-3; no reliable D call. CDR3 length: 12 amino acids. The ends were cut back, 6 bases at V and 5 bases at J, with 9 bases in the middle. CDR1 and CDR2 (germline): ENHRY, SYGVKD. CDR3 nucleotides: TGTGCCATCAGCTCGTATAGAGATACGCAGTATTTT. It is translated as CAISSYRDTQYF.

The chain uses TRBV27 and TRBJ2-3; TRBD2 aligns across 10 bases. Losses at the gene ends were 6 bases for V and 2 bases for J; bases not matched to a gene: 5. This CDR3 has 15 amino acids. CDR1 and CDR2 from the germline V gene are MNHEY and SMNVEV (reference sequence). CDR3 in amino acids: CASRWTSGTTDTQYF. CDR3 coding DNA: TGTGCCAGCAGGTGGACTAGCGGTACCACAGATACGCAGTATTTT.

This chain uses TRBV5-6 with TRBJ2-7; D remains ambiguous. The V end was cut by 2 bases, the J end by 6 bases, with 18 bases between. Per the germline V gene, CDR1 is SGHDT and CDR2 is YYEEEE. The CDR3 has 15 residues. CDR3 sequence reads: CASSLIGSQRGEQYF. CDR3 DNA sequence: TGTGCCAGCAGCTTAATAGGTTCCCAACGCGGCGAGCAGTACTTC. Full variable domain (outside the CDR3, taken from reference TRBV5-6 and TRBJ2-7): DAGVTQSPTHLIKTRGQQVTLRCSPKSGHDTVSWYQQALGQGPQFIFQYYEEEERQRGNFPDRFSGHQFPNYSSELNVNALLLGDSALYLCASSLIGSQRGEQYFGPGTRLTVT.

The gene calls are TRBV7-9 and TRBJ2-7; 12 nucleotides align to TRBD2. Looked up from germline, CDR1 is SEHNR and CDR2 is FQNEAQ (reference sequence). After removal of 5 bases from V and 3 bases from J, the junction contained 5 bases not matched to a gene. This CDR3 contains 15 residues. The CDR3, as DNA: TGTGCCAGCAGCGCCCTGACTAGCGGGGGCTACGAGCAGTACTTC. This encodes CASSALTSGGYEQYF.

V and J are TRBV7-8 and TRBJ2-2; D not resolved. Germline values: CDR1 SGHVS, CDR2 FQNEAQ. The CDR3 covers 15 residues. Trimming stripped 2 bases from V and 3 bases from J, with 10 bases between. The chain's CDR3 is CASSLYDLDTGELFF. CDR3 DNA sequence: TGTGCCAGCAGCTTATACGACTTGGACACCGGGGAGCTGTTTTTT.

V usage is TRBV5-1 and J usage is TRBJ2-5, with TRBD2 matching over 8 bases. From germline, CDR1 is SGHRS and CDR2 YFSETQ. The CDR3 length is 16 residues. Unmatched junction bases numbered 8, after V lost 4 bases and J lost 0 bases. The CDR3 here is CASSRFSGGNQETQYF. CDR3 sequence (DNA): TGCGCCAGCAGCCGATTTTCGGGAGGGAACCAAGAGACCCAGTACTTC.

Details on this clone: Within the sample, other DNA sequences also encode this same CDR3. The chain joins TRBV28 to TRBJ2-2; tentatively, D is TRBD2 (6 bases). Per the germline V gene, CDR1 is MDHEN and CDR2 is SYDVKM. The V end was cut by 3 bases, the J end by 2 bases, with 13 bases between. The CDR3 is 16 amino acids. This CDR3 reads CASSFGGRGNTGELFF. The CDR3 DNA is TGTGCCAGCAGTTTCGGGGGACGGGGAAACACCGGGGAGCTGTTTTTT.

The rearrangement links TRBV19 to TRBJ1-2, with 7 bases that match TRBD1. The germline V gene has CDR1 LNHDA and CDR2 SQIVND (reference sequence). The CDR3 has 18 residues. V dropped 5 bases and J dropped 4; count of bases not matched to a gene: 19. CDR3 nucleotides: TGTGCCAGTAGTTTCGGGGACAGCATCTCGCACGGCGGCTATGGCTACACCTTC. Amino acid sequence: CASSFGDSISHGGYGYTF.

This chain uses TRBV28 with TRBJ2-3; 8 nucleotides match TRBD2. The germline gives CDR1 MDHEN, CDR2 SYDVKM. The CDR3 length is 12 residues. Trimming removed 8 bases from V and 6 bases from J; junction bases left unmatched: 4. Written as DNA, the CDR3 is TGTGCCAGCGGCCCGGGGGGGGATACGCAGTATTTT. It yields the protein CASGPGGDTQYF.

The rearrangement links TRBV7-9 to TRBJ2-3, with 9 bases lining up with TRBD1. The CDR3 has 14 amino acids. V shed 7 bases, J shed 2 bases, and the junction held 4 bases outside the gene matches. Per the germline V gene, CDR1 is SEHNR and CDR2 is FQNEAQ (reference sequence). CDR3 in amino acids: CASNDRGTTDTQYF. The CDR3 DNA follows: TGTGCCAGCAACGACAGGGGGACCACAGATACGCAGTATTTT. The full variable domain, completed using reference TRBV7-9 and TRBJ2-3, is DTGVSQNPRHKITKRGQNVTFRCDPISEHNRLYWYRQTLGQGPEFLTYFQNEAQLEKSRLLSDRFSAERPKGSFSTLEIQRTEQGDSAMYLCASNDRGTTDTQYFGPGTRLTVL.

The chain links TRBV4-1 to TRBJ2-7; D not certain. CDR1 and CDR2 from the germline V gene are MGHRA and YSYEKL. The V end lost 1 base, the J end lost 3 bases, and 10 bases lay between the germline ends. The CDR3 has 14 residues. As DNA, the CDR3 is TGCGCCAGCAGCCAAGGACGGATGTACTACGAGCAGTACTTC. Translating gives CASSQGRMYYEQYF.